One and the same sample provided the 13 T cell receptor beta chains below, sequenced in a study of control samples from healthy donors and cancer patients. Data came from immunoSEQ multiplex PCR; TCRdb stores just in-frame clones and leaves some out. The data contain 25,000 to 35,000 clones, 91% of them singletons. Sequenced material: PBMCs. These receptors came from a middle-aged man with lung cancer.

The rearrangement joins TRBV18 to TRBJ1-4; D possibly corresponds to TRBD1 (5 bases). The CDR3 totals 14 residues. CDR1 is KGHSH, CDR2 LQKENI, per germline. Trimming stripped 2 bases from V and 8 bases from J, with 12 bases between. The CDR3 DNA reads TGTGCCAGCTCACCAAATAGACAGATCGAAAAACTGTTTTTT. Its protein is CASSPNRQIEKLFF. The full variable domain, completed using reference TRBV18 and TRBJ1-4, is NAGVMQNPRHLVRRRGQEARLRCSPMKGHSHVYWYRQLPEEGLKFMVYLQKENIIDESGMPKERFSAEFPKEGPSILRIQQVVRGDSAAYFCASSPNRQIEKLFFGSGTQLSVL.

The J gene is TRBJ2-7, the V gene TRBV28, with TRBD1 identical over 10 bases. With V trimmed by 6 bases and J by 5 bases, 10 bases remained unmatched. Germline V gives CDR1 MDHEN, CDR2 SYDVKM. This CDR3 contains 15 residues. The CDR3 is CASRSGTGAYNEQYF. In DNA form, the CDR3 reads TGTGCCAGCAGAAGTGGGACAGGGGCGTATAACGAGCAGTACTTC.

The V call is TRBV18, the J call TRBJ2-5, with TRBD1 identical over 10 bases. J lost 9 bases, V lost 5 bases, and 6 bases had no gene match. CDR1 is KGHSH, CDR2 LQKENI, per germline. This CDR3 spans 13 amino acids. The CDR3 DNA reads as TGTGCCAGCTCAAGACAGGGGGCTGAGGCCCAGTACTTC. Protein: CASSRQGAEAQYF.

The chain has TRBV29-1 and TRBJ1-4, with D hard to call. The V end lost 4 bases, the J end lost 0 bases, and 12 bases lay between the germline ends. In germline, CDR1 is SQVTM, CDR2 ANQGSEA. The CDR3 contains 15 residues. The CDR3 bases are TGCAGCGTTGGAGCGAACCTCGCAACTAATGAAAAACTGTTTTTT. It translates to CSVGANLATNEKLFF. Variable domain in full (rest from reference TRBV29-1 and TRBJ1-4): SAVISQKPSRDICQRGTSLTIQCQVDSQVTMMFWYRQQPGQSLTLIATANQGSEATYESGFVIDKFPISRPNLTFSTLTVSNMSPEDSSIYLCSVGANLATNEKLFFGSGTQLSVL.

V and J are TRBV5-1 and TRBJ2-7; unclear D gene. The V gene's germline CDR1 is SGHRS and CDR2 YFSETQ. The CDR3 sequence is 12 residues long. The V and J ends lost 4 bases and 0 bases respectively, with 5 bases between them. CDR3 residues: CASSLPSYEQYF. CDR3 in DNA: TGCGCCAGCAGCCTCCCCTCCTACGAGCAGTACTTC.

CDR3 protein: CASSEVNRPGNYGYTF. CDR3 bases: TGTGCCAGCAGTGAAGTGAACCGACCGGGGAACTATGGCTACACCTTC. V is TRBV6-1 and J is TRBJ1-2, with D uncertain. V was shortened by 1 base and J by 2 bases, with 14 bases between the two germline ends. CDR1 and CDR2 (germline): MNHNS, SASEGT. CDR3 length: 16 residues.

The V call is TRBV7-9, the J call TRBJ2-5; 10 bases match TRBD1. CDR1 is SEHNR, CDR2 FQNEAQ, per germline (reference sequence). The CDR3 length is 16 residues. J gave up 1 base and V 5 bases, and 7 bases lay outside the gene matches. In DNA, the CDR3 is TGTGCCAGCAGCCCTCGACAGGGGGCGGCCCAAGAGACCCAGTACTTC. It encodes CASSPRQGAAQETQYF. The variable domain in full, with the rest retrieved from reference TRBV7-9 and TRBJ2-5, is DTGVSQNPRHKITKRGQNVTFRCDPISEHNRLYWYRQTLGQGPEFLTYFQNEAQLEKSRLLSDRFSAERPKGSFSTLEIQRTEQGDSAMYLCASSPRQGAAQETQYFGPGTRLLVL.

V gene TRBV29-1 combines with J gene TRBJ2-5; 12 nucleotides align to TRBD2. V lost 7 bases and J lost 2; bases outside the gene matches: 5. Germline-derived CDR1 and CDR2 are SQVTM and ANQGSEA. This CDR3 comprises 14 residues. The DNA for the CDR3 is TGCAGCGCGACGACTAGCGGGGGACAAGAGACCCAGTACTTC. Protein: CSATTSGGQETQYF.

The gene calls are TRBV2 and TRBJ2-1, with D unresolved. Germline CDR1 is SNHLY and CDR2 is FYNNEI. The CDR3 sequence is 18 residues long. V shed 2 bases and J shed 0 bases, with 17 bases lying between them. CDR3 region: CASSEMEYGLSSYNEQFF. The CDR3 nucleotides read TGTGCCAGCAGTGAAATGGAGTACGGGTTGAGCTCCTACAATGAGCAGTTCTTC.

The chain uses TRBV9 and TRBJ2-5; no definite D call. The CDR3 is made up of 13 amino acids. From germline, CDR1 is SGDLS and CDR2 YYNGEE. V was shortened by 0 bases and J by 2 bases, with 5 bases between the two germline ends. The CDR3 sequence: CASSVGGQETQYF. Here the CDR3 DNA reads TGTGCCAGCAGCGTAGGGGGACAAGAGACCCAGTACTTC.

The chain couples TRBV29-1 to TRBJ2-5; no clear D. Per germline, CDR1 SQVTM and CDR2 ANQGSEA. The CDR3 loop spans 12 amino acids. Trimming stripped 5 bases from V and 0 bases from J, with 7 bases between. The CDR3 loop reads CSVTDNQETQYF. The CDR3 DNA follows: TGCAGCGTTACTGACAACCAAGAGACCCAGTACTTC.

This chain uses TRBV19 with TRBJ2-7; TRBD1 matches at 9 bases. There are 16 residues in the CDR3. The germline V gene has CDR1 LNHDA and CDR2 SQIVND (reference sequence). With V trimmed by 5 bases and J by 5 bases, 13 bases remained unmatched. CDR3 coding DNA: TGTGCCAGTAGTCTAAGGGAGTGGACAGGGGAGAACGAGCAGTACTTC. Amino acid sequence: CASSLREWTGENEQYF.

The chain combines TRBV7-3 with TRBJ1-1; D not resolved. The CDR3 loop spans 13 amino acids. Germline V gene data show CDR1 as SGHTA and CDR2 as FQGTGA. V gave up 6 bases and J gave up 1 base, with 9 bases separating them. DNA of the CDR3: TGTGCCAGCAGGTCAACAGCGAACACTGAAGCTTTCTTT. Protein: CASRSTANTEAFF.